The present T cell receptor (beta chain) was sequenced within a study of T cell changes during pregnancy in multiple sclerosis. The CDR3 runs 15 residues. The junction had 9 bases not matched to a gene; V was cut back by 6 bases and J by 2 bases. Germline values: CDR1 MDHEN, CDR2 SYDVKM. TCRdb's copy holds only in-frame clones and misses some; the assay was immunoSEQ multiplex PCR. The sample has fewer than 65,000 clones, 85% to 95% seen once. The chain couples TRBV28 to TRBJ2-5, with TRBD1 matching over 7 bases. Here the sequenced sample was peripheral blood, taken in the second trimester of pregnancy. The TCR sequence derives from a female donor with multiple sclerosis, enrolled in a pregnancy study. The CDR3, as DNA: TGTGCCAGCAGCCGTTACACACAGGGGCAAGAGACCCAGTACTTC. Protein sequence: CASSRYTQGQETQYF.